This T cell receptor (beta chain) was profiled in a study of blood T cells in healthy people across ages. Looking at the study overall: Capture by template switching was about one barcoded beta molecule per two T cells.

No fewer than 7 million PBMCs went into each sample. V dropped 6 bases and J dropped 1; count of bases not matched to a gene: 10. There are 16 residues in the CDR3. Germline V gene data show CDR1 as MDHEN and CDR2 as SYDVKM. This clonotype was seen a few times. What it binds is not known. The study, taken as a whole, reports: The recorded TCR beta diversity per million T cells decreased in a roughly linear manner with age.

Using a J-beta primer mix together with a sample-barcoded 5' primer, a second PCR was run for roughly 7 to 11 cycles. TCRdb re-analysed the 5' RACE reads in MiXCR, keeping a single row per CDR3 protein. This table has about 500,000 distinct CDR3 sequences, approximately 25% appearing once. This same sample was also part of a study on T cells of mothers and their children.

The TCR was taken from a boy aged 5-17 years in good health. The sequencing sample was made of blood. The chain combines TRBV28 with TRBJ2-5; 8 nucleotides line up with TRBD1. The CDR3 coding sequence is TGTGCCAGCAGCCGAGCTAGGGACAGGTTCCAAGAGACCCAGTACTTC. Its translation is CASSRARDRFQETQYF.